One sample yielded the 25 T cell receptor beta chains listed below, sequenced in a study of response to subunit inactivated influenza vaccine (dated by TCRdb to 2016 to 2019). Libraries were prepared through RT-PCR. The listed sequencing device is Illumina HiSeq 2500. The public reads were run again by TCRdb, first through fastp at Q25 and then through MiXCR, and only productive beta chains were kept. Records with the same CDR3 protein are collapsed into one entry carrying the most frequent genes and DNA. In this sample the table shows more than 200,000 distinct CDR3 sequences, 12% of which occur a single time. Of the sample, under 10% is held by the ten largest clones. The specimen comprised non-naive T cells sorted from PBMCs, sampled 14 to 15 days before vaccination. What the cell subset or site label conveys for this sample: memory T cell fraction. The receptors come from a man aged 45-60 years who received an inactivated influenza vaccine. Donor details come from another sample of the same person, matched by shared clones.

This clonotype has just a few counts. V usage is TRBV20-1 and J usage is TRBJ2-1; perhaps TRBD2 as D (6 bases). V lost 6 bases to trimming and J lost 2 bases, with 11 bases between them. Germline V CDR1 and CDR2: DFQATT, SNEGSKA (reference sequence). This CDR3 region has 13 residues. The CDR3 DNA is TGCAGTGCCAGCGGGCCGACCTACAATGAGCAGTTCTTC. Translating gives CSASGPTYNEQFF.

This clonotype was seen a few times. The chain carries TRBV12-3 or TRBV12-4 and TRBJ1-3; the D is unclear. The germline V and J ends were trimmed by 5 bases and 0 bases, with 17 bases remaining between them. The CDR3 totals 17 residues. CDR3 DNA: TGTGCCAGCAGTAATCTCCCCGTTGGGCGCTCTGGAAACACCATATATTTT. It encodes CASSNLPVGRSGNTIYF.

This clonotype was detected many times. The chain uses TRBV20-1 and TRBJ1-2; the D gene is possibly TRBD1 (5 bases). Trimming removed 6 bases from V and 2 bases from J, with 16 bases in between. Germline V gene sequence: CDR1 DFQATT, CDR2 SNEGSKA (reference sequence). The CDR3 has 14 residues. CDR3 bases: TGCAGTGCCGGGGGAGGGGCGGAAAACTATGGCTACACCTTC. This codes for CSAGGGAENYGYTF.

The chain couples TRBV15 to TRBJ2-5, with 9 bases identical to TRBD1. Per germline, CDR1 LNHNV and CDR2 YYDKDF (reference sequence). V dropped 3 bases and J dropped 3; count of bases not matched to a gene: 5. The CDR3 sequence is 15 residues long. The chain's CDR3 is CATSSGWTGEETQYF. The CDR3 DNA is TGTGCCACCAGCAGCGGTTGGACAGGGGAAGAGACCCAGTACTTC.

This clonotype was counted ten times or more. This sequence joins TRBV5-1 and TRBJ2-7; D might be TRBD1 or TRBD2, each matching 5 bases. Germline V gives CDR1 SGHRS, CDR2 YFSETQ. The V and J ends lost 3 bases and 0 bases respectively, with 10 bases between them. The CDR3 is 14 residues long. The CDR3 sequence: CASSWDGSSYEQYF. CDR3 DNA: TGCGCCAGCAGCTGGGACGGAAGCTCCTACGAGCAGTACTTC.

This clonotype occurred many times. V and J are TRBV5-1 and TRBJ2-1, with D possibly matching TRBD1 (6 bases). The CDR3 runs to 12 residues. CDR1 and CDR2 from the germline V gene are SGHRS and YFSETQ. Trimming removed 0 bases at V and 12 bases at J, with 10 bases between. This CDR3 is CASSLETGLQFF. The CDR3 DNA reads TGCGCCAGCAGCTTGGAGACAGGTCTGCAGTTCTTC.

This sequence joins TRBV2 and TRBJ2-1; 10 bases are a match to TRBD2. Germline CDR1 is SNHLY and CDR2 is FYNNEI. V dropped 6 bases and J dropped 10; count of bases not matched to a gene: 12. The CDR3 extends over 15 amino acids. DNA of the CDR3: TGTGCCAGCAGGCCCGGGACTAGCGAATTTCAGGAGCAGTTCTTC. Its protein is CASRPGTSEFQEQFF.

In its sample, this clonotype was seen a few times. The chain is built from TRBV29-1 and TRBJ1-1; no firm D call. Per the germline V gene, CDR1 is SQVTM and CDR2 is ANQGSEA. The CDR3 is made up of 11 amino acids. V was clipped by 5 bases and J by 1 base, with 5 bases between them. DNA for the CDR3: TGCAGCGTTCTACGGAACACTGAAGCTTTCTTT. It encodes CSVLRNTEAFF.

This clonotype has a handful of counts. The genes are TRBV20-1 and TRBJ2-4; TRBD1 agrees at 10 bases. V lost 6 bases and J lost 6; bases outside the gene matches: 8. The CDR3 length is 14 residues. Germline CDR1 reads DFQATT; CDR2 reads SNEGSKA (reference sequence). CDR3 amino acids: CSATPGQGINIQYF. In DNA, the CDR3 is TGCAGTGCAACACCGGGACAGGGGATAAACATTCAGTACTTC.

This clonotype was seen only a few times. CDR3 bases: TGTGCCATCAGTGGTTTGACAGGGGGGACCTACGAGCAGTACTTC. Protein: CAISGLTGGTYEQYF. The chain is built from TRBV10-3 and TRBJ2-7, with 9 bases fitting TRBD1. Looked up from germline, CDR1 is ENHRY and CDR2 is SYGVKD. Germline trimming cut 4 bases from V and 2 bases from J; bases unmatched to any gene: 6. The CDR3 covers 15 residues.

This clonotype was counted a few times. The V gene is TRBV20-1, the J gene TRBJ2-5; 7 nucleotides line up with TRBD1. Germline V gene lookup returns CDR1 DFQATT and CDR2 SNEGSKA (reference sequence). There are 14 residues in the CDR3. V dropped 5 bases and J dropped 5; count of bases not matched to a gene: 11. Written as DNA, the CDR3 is TGCAGTGCTCCTAGATCGACAGGGATGGAGACCCAGTACTTC. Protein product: CSAPRSTGMETQYF.

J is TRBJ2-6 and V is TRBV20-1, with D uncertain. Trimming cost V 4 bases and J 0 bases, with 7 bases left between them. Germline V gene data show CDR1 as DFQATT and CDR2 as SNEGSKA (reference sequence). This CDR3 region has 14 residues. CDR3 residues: CSATPTSGANVLTF. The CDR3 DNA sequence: TGCAGTGCTACCCCTACCTCTGGGGCCAACGTCCTGACTTTC.

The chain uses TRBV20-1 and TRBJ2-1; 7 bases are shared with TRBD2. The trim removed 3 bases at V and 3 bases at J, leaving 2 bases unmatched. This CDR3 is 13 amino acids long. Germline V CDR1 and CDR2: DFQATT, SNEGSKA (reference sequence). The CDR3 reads CSASRGVYNEQFF. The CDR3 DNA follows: TGCAGTGCTAGCCGGGGGGTCTACAATGAGCAGTTCTTC.

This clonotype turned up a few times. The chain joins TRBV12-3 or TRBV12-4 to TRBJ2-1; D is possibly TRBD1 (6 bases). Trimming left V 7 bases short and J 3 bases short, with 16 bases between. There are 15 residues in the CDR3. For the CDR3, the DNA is TGTGCCAGCACCCTGGGGGCGGGCCGCTACAATGAGCAGTTCTTC. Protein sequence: CASTLGAGRYNEQFF.

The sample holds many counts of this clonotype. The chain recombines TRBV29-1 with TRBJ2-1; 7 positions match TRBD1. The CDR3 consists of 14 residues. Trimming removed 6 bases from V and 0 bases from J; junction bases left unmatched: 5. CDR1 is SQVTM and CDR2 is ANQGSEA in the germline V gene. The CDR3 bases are TGCAGCGTCCTGACAGGGCGCTCCTACAATGAGCAGTTCTTC. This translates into CSVLTGRSYNEQFF.

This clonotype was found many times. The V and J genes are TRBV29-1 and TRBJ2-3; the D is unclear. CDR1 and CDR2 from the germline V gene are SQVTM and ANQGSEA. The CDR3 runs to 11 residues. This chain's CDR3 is CLCRNTDTQYF. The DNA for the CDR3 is TGCCTTTGTAGGAACACAGATACGCAGTATTTT.

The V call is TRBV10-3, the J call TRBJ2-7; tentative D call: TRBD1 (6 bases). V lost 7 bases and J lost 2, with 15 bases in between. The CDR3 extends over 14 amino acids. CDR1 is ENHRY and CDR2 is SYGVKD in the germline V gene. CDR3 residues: CAITRGGGAYEQYF. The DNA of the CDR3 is TGTGCCATCACCAGGGGCGGTGGCGCCTACGAGCAGTACTTC.

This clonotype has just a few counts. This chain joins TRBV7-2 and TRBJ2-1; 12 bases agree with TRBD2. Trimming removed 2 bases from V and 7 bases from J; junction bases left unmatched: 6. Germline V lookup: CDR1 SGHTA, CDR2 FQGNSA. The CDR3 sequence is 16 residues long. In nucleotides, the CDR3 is TGTGCCAGCAGCTTAACTAGCGGGAGGATCTGGAATGAGCAGTTCTTC. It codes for CASSLTSGRIWNEQFF.

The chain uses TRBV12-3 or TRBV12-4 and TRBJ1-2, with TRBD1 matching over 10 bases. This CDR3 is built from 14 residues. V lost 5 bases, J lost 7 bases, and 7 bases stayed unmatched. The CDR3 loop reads CASSTGQGFSGYTF. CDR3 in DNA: TGTGCCAGCAGTACGGGACAGGGGTTCAGTGGCTACACCTTC.

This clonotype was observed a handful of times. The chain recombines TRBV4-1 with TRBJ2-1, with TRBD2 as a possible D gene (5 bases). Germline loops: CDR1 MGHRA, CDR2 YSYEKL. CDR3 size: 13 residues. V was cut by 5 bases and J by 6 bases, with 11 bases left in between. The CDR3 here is CASSETIPNEQFF. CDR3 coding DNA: TGCGCCAGCAGCGAGACTATCCCCAATGAGCAGTTCTTC.

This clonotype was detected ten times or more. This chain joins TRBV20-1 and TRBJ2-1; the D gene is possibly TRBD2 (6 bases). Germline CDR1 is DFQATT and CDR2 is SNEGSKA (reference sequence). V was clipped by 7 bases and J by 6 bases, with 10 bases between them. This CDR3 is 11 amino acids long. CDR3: CSVAAGNEQFF. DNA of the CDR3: TGCAGTGTGGCAGCGGGCAATGAGCAGTTCTTC.

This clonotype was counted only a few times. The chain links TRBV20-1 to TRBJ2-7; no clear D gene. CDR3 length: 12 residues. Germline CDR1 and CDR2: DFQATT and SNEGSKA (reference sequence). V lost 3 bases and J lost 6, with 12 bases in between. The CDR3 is CSARPPLGEQYF. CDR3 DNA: TGCAGTGCTAGGCCTCCCCTAGGCGAGCAGTACTTC.

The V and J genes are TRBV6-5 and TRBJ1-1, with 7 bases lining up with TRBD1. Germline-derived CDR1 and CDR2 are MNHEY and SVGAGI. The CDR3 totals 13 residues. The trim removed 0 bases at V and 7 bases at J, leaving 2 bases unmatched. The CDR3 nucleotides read TGTGCCAGCAGTTACTCGGGACAGTATGAAGCTTTCTTT. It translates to CASSYSGQYEAFF.

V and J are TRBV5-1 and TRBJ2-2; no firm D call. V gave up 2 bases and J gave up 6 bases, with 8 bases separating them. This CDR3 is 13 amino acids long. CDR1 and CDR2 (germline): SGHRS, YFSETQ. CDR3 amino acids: CASSFDQAGELFF. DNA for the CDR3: TGCGCCAGCAGCTTCGACCAGGCCGGGGAGCTGTTTTTT.

The CDR3 sequence is CSAPRQGQETQYF. The CDR3 DNA follows: TGCAGTGCCCCCCGGCAGGGGCAAGAGACCCAGTACTTC. The chain links TRBV20-1 to TRBJ2-5; a possible D gene is TRBD1 (6 bases). V was pared by 6 bases and J by 2 bases, with 13 bases between. From germline, CDR1 is DFQATT and CDR2 SNEGSKA (reference sequence). This CDR3 is built from 13 residues.